This entry lists 18 T cell receptor beta chains sequenced from one sample in a study of cytomegalovirus exposure and HLA in healthy donors. Repertoires were generated with immunoSEQ multiplex PCR, while TCRdb's copy carries only in-frame clones and drops some. The data contain roughly 310,000 clones, approximately 86% of them singletons. The sample comprised PBMCs. Receptor source: a man aged 25-45 years in good health and CMV-seronegative.

The V gene is TRBV7-9, the J gene TRBJ2-1; 8 bases match TRBD2. V was clipped by 5 bases and J by 8 bases; unmatched bases: 14. The CDR3 loop spans 16 amino acids. Germline CDR1 reads SEHNR; CDR2 reads FQNEAQ (reference sequence). The CDR3 reads CASSPRAAGGNYEQFF. The CDR3 DNA reads as TGTGCCAGCAGCCCCCGAGCGGCGGGGGGAAACTATGAGCAGTTCTTC.

The chain joins TRBV5-1 to TRBJ2-7; TRBD1 matches at 8 bases. The V gene end was trimmed by 2 bases and the J gene end by 2 bases; junction bases not matched to a gene: 3. The CDR3 has 14 amino acids. Germline V gene sequence: CDR1 SGHRS, CDR2 YFSETQ. CDR3 sequence: CASSLGQGPYEQYF. The CDR3 DNA reads as TGCGCCAGCAGCTTAGGACAGGGTCCCTACGAGCAGTACTTC.

This clone came up once. V and J are TRBV12-5 and TRBJ2-2; 9 bases agree with TRBD1. Germline CDR1 and CDR2: LGHNT and FRNRAP. The junction had 2 bases not matched to a gene; V was cut back by 0 bases and J by 6 bases. This CDR3 region has 15 residues. As DNA, the CDR3 is TGTGCTAGTGGTTTGGTACAGGGGGCGCCCGGGGAGCTGTTTTTT. It specifies CASGLVQGAPGELFF.

This sequence joins TRBV7-2 and TRBJ2-3; D unresolved. V was clipped by 5 bases and J by 7 bases, with 7 bases between them. The germline gives CDR1 SGHTA, CDR2 FQGNSA. The CDR3 contains 11 residues. The CDR3 sequence is CASSPQNTQYF. CDR3 DNA: TGTGCCAGCAGCCCCCAAAATACGCAGTATTTT.

The sample holds a few counts of this clone. The V gene is TRBV6-6, the J gene TRBJ2-7; 7 bases map to TRBD1. Germline CDR1 and CDR2: MNHNY and SVGAGI (reference sequence). The CDR3 covers 14 residues. The junction had 5 bases not matched to a gene; V was cut back by 2 bases and J by 4 bases. As DNA, the CDR3 is TGTGCCAGCAGTTACACGACAGGGAAGTACGAGCAGTACTTC. Its translation: CASSYTTGKYEQYF.

The CDR3, as DNA: TGCGCCAGCAGCTTGTCCCGACAGGGGGCGAAGGCCGGGGAGCTGTTTTTT. Its translation is CASSLSRQGAKAGELFF. The V call is TRBV5-1, the J call TRBJ2-2; 10 bases are shared with TRBD1. J was trimmed by 6 bases and V by 1 base; bases with no gene match: 9. CDR3 length equals 17 residues. Germline CDR1 reads SGHRS; CDR2 reads YFSETQ.

This sequence joins TRBV19 and TRBJ2-2; tentative D call: TRBD1 (7 bases). CDR3 length equals 16 residues. Per the germline V gene, CDR1 is LNHDA and CDR2 is SQIVND (reference sequence). V dropped 7 bases and J dropped 1 base, with 16 bases sitting between them. CDR3 sequence (DNA): TGTGCCAGTATAATGGCAGGGGGGAGGAACACCGGGGAGCTGTTTTTT. It translates to CASIMAGGRNTGELFF.

This chain links TRBV5-1 with TRBJ2-5, with 7 bases lining up with TRBD1. After removal of 4 bases from V and 5 bases from J, the junction contained 14 bases not matched to a gene. Germline CDR1 and CDR2: SGHRS and YFSETQ. This CDR3 comprises 16 residues. This chain's CDR3 is CASSHSTGPGDETQYF. CDR3 DNA sequence: TGCGCCAGCAGCCACTCGACAGGGCCGGGTGATGAGACCCAGTACTTC.

The chain carries TRBV5-4 and TRBJ2-5; a weak D match, TRBD2 (6 bases). Per germline, CDR1 SGHNT and CDR2 YYREEE (reference sequence). This CDR3 is 13 amino acids long. V shed 0 bases and J shed 5 bases, with 8 bases lying between them. The CDR3: CASSLDLAETQYF. In nucleotides, the CDR3 is TGTGCCAGCAGCTTGGATCTAGCGGAGACCCAGTACTTC.

In this sample, this clone turned up a few times. The chain is built from TRBV7-2 and TRBJ1-6; the match to TRBD1 covers 7 bases. Germline loops: CDR1 SGHTA, CDR2 FQGNSA. V was clipped by 2 bases and J by 5 bases; unmatched bases: 9. The CDR3 is made up of 17 amino acids. The CDR3 loop reads CASSLRAAGGDNSPLHF. The CDR3, as DNA: TGTGCCAGCAGCTTAAGGGCGGCAGGGGGTGATAATTCACCCCTCCACTTT.

The chain is built from TRBV7-7 and TRBJ2-7, with D hard to call. The CDR3 length is 13 residues. V was clipped by 1 base and J by 6 bases, with 10 bases between them. Germline assignment: CDR1 SSHAT and CDR2 FNYEAQ (reference sequence). CDR3 loop: CASSLEASGEQYF. DNA for the CDR3: TGTGCCAGCAGCTTAGAGGCGTCGGGCGAGCAGTACTTC.

The chain has TRBV23-1 and TRBJ1-2; 7 nucleotides align to TRBD1. TRBV23-1 is an ORF, with its function uncertain. V was pared by 4 bases and J by 8 bases, with 10 bases of the junction left unmatched. The CDR3 loop spans 14 amino acids. The CDR3 coding sequence is TGCGCCAGCAGTCCCCCAGGGGGGTTTGGCGGCTACACCTTC. Residues: CASSPPGGFGGYTF.

The chain's CDR3 is CASSQDRGFSTEAFF. The CDR3, as DNA: TGCGCCAGCAGCCAGGACAGGGGGTTTAGCACTGAAGCTTTCTTT. This chain links TRBV4-3 with TRBJ1-1, with 10 bases aligning to TRBD1. Germline values: CDR1 LGHNA, CDR2 YSLEER. The length of the CDR3 is 15 residues. The J segment lost 4 bases and the V segment lost 3 bases, leaving 5 bases of the junction unmatched.

The rearrangement uses TRBV18 and TRBJ2-1, with TRBD2 matching 8 bases. The CDR3 extends over 17 amino acids. The germline V gene has CDR1 KGHSH and CDR2 LQKENI. Germline trimming cut 0 bases from V and 7 bases from J; bases unmatched to any gene: 11. This CDR3 reads CASSPPQTGGAGNEQFF. CDR3 sequence (DNA): TGTGCCAGCTCACCACCACAGACCGGGGGGGCGGGTAATGAGCAGTTCTTC.

Written as DNA, the CDR3 is TGCGCCAGCAGCACAGAAGCTGGGGCTAGCTCCTACAATGAGCAGTTCTTC. This sequence encodes CASSTEAGASSYNEQFF. The chain recombines TRBV4-1 with TRBJ2-1; D may be TRBD1 (5 bases). The CDR3 has 17 amino acids. The germline V gene has CDR1 MGHRA and CDR2 YSYEKL. Deletions cut 5 bases from V and 0 bases from J, with 17 bases between.

The chain is built from TRBV5-6 and TRBJ1-2; 7 nucleotides line up with TRBD1. Germline V gene data show CDR1 as SGHDT and CDR2 as YYEEEE. The J segment lost 2 bases and the V segment lost 1 base, leaving 5 bases of the junction unmatched. CDR3 length equals 15 residues. The CDR3 bases are TGTGCCAGCAGCTTGCAGGGGGGCAAGAACTATGGCTACACCTTC. Protein: CASSLQGGKNYGYTF.

The gene calls are TRBV7-2 and TRBJ2-7; D ambiguous. The CDR3 loop spans 15 amino acids. The germline gives CDR1 SGHTA, CDR2 FQGNSA. Between the trimmed V and J ends, which lost 5 bases and 0 bases, there was a span of 14 bases. This CDR3 reads CASSPLTRFSYEQYF. Here the CDR3 DNA reads TGTGCCAGCAGCCCACTTACCCGGTTCTCCTACGAGCAGTACTTC.

The V gene is TRBV29-1, the J gene TRBJ1-2; D not resolved. V was shortened by 3 bases and J by 4 bases, with 9 bases between the two germline ends. The germline V gene has CDR1 SQVTM and CDR2 ANQGSEA. The CDR3 loop spans 12 amino acids. The chain's CDR3 is CSVDREGYGYTF. In DNA form, the CDR3 reads TGCAGCGTTGATAGGGAGGGCTATGGCTACACCTTC.